This T cell receptor (beta chain) was recovered during a study of beta chain features in type 1 diabetes. Regarding the study as a whole: The study found moderately but significantly shorter TCRB CDR3s in all four CD4+ subsets of Type 1 diabetes patients. The similarity of naive, central memory and Treg TCRB repertoires appeared greater among patients than among healthy donors.

TCRB transcripts that were expressed got sequenced, as all of the isolated RNA had been reverse transcribed. Roughly 3.6 million reads was the average for naive, central memory and regulatory T cell samples. Assay used: immunoSEQ multiplex PCR; TCRdb lists only in-frame clones, some missing. Found here are nearly 250,000 clones, about 14% of them singletons; the top ten hold around 0.026%. This CDR3 contains 12 residues. The ends were cut back, 3 bases at V and 15 bases at J, with 14 bases in the middle. CDR1 is MDHEN and CDR2 is SYDVKM in the germline V gene. Notes on this clone: The antigen is not known.

Sample: naive CD4+ T cells from blood. The source is a woman aged 35 to 49 in good health. The genes are TRBV28 and TRBJ1-4, with no clear D. CDR3 region: CASSLAKREVFF. The CDR3 DNA is TGTGCCAGCAGTTTGGCTAAAAGAGAGGTGTTTTTT.